The rows below give T cell receptor beta chains drawn from one sample of a study of blood T cells in healthy people across ages. Using its own MiXCR run on the 5' RACE reads, TCRdb lists one record per CDR3 protein. The table includes about 1.8 million distinct CDR3 sequences, about 50% detected once. Sequenced: blood. The receptor source for this set is a woman between 40 and 55 years old in good health. CDR3s leave out the opening cysteine and the closing phenylalanine or tryptophan. Fields, in order: CDR3 protein, J gene, V gene, CDR3 length.

ASSLQWGDTQY,TRBJ2-3,TRBV7-2,11
ASNRFSGQRRAYEQY,TRBJ2-7,TRBV5-1,15
ASSELGTANEQF,TRBJ2-1,TRBV25-1,12
ASSLTPISAYNEQF,TRBJ2-1,TRBV5-5,14
SARRRDSDAKNIQY,TRBJ2-4,TRBV20-1,14
ASSVEGTGGSYNSPLH,TRBJ1-6,TRBV9,16
ASSLVGTGSTRADTQY,TRBJ2-3,TRBV7-2,16
ATARGLEETQY,TRBJ2-5,TRBV12-3/TRBV12-4,11
ASSSFGGTGATGELF,TRBJ2-2,TRBV6-6,15
ASSPTGTSSDEQF,TRBJ2-1,TRBV7-8,13
AIKEGSGGAYNEQF,TRBJ2-1,TRBV10-3,14
SASGRKFSYEQY,TRBJ2-7,TRBV20-1,12
ASGPGISYNEQY,NA,TRBV12-3/TRBV12-4,12
ASSQGQVTGEKLF,TRBJ1-4,TRBV4-3,13